The 11 T cell receptor beta chains presented below share a single source sample, sequenced in a study of cytomegalovirus exposure and HLA in healthy donors. In the PCR, 60 Vbeta and 13 Jbeta primers were used. TCRdb's copy holds only in-frame clones and misses some; the assay was immunoSEQ multiplex PCR. The sample has 150,000 to 250,000 clones, approximately 80% seen once. Source material: PBMCs. These receptors were collected from a boy under 10 years old in good health and CMV-seronegative.

The CDR3 nucleotides are TGCGCCAGCAGCCCAGCGGGGACAGATACGCAGTATTTT. Residues: CASSPAGTDTQYF. The chain combines TRBV4-3 with TRBJ2-3; TRBD2 agrees at 7 bases. CDR3 length equals 13 residues. J gave up 3 bases and V 4 bases, and 1 base lay outside the gene matches. In germline, CDR1 is LGHNA, CDR2 YSLEER.

The rearrangement uses TRBV11-2 and TRBJ2-7; possibly TRBD2 for D (7 bases). Germline values: CDR1 SGHAT, CDR2 FQNNGV. With 5 bases removed from V and 5 bases from J, the gap between germline ends came to 16 bases. There are 14 residues in the CDR3. The CDR3 DNA reads as TGTGCCAGCAGCACTGGGGGGGGGCTCGACGAGCAGTACTTC. Translating gives CASSTGGGLDEQYF.

The V gene is TRBV4-3, the J gene TRBJ2-7; D is perhaps TRBD1 (6 bases). Trimming shortened V by 1 base and J by 3 bases, and 16 bases separated the two germline ends. The CDR3 extends over 16 amino acids. The V gene's germline CDR1 is LGHNA and CDR2 YSLEER. The CDR3 loop reads CASSQVGGRANYEQYF. The CDR3 nucleotides are TGCGCCAGCAGCCAAGTAGGGGGACGGGCCAACTACGAGCAGTACTTC.

The CDR3 DNA follows: TGTGCCAGCAGCGGGGGCGAGACCCAGTACTTC. Translating gives CASSGGETQYF. The chain joins TRBV7-9 to TRBJ2-5, with D maybe TRBD1 (6 bases). This CDR3 is 11 amino acids long. With 5 bases removed from V and 5 bases from J, the gap between germline ends came to 6 bases. Per germline, CDR1 SEHNR and CDR2 FQNEAQ (reference sequence).

The rearrangement uses TRBV2 and TRBJ1-2; D might be TRBD1 (5 bases). This CDR3 has 14 amino acids. V dropped 5 bases and J dropped 4 bases, with 14 bases sitting between them. Germline assignment: CDR1 SNHLY and CDR2 FYNNEI. CDR3 sequence (DNA): TGTGCCAGCAGTCCCCTGACAGAATCCTATGGCTACACCTTC. This sequence encodes CASSPLTESYGYTF. Full variable domain (remainder filled in from reference TRBV2 and TRBJ1-2): EPEVTQTPSHQVTQMGQEVILRCVPISNHLYFYWYRQILGQKVEFLVSFYNNEISEKSEIFDDQFSVERPDGSNFTLKIRSTKLEDSAMYFCASSPLTESYGYTFGSGTRLTVV.

The chain has TRBV18 and TRBJ2-7; D may be TRBD2 (5 bases). Between the trimmed V and J ends, which lost 4 bases and 6 bases, there was a span of 7 bases. The CDR3 covers 11 residues. Germline values: CDR1 KGHSH, CDR2 LQKENI. CDR3: CASSHGVEQYF. CDR3 DNA sequence: TGTGCCAGCTCACACGGGGTCGAGCAGTACTTC.

The chain uses TRBV27 and TRBJ1-6, with 7 nucleotides matching TRBD1. The CDR3 spans 14 residues. The J segment lost 7 bases and the V segment lost 4 bases, leaving 4 bases of the junction unmatched. Germline CDR1 and CDR2: MNHEY and SMNVEV (reference sequence). CDR3 protein: CASSSTGHNSPLHF. The CDR3 DNA reads as TGTGCCAGCAGTTCGACAGGGCACAATTCACCCCTCCACTTT.

This sequence joins TRBV30 and TRBJ1-1; D not certain. Germline CDR1 and CDR2: GTSNPN and SVGIG (reference sequence). CDR3 length: 10 amino acids. The V end was cut by 3 bases, the J end by 8 bases, with 7 bases between. The CDR3 sequence is CAWSGKEAFF. The CDR3 DNA reads TGTGCCTGGAGCGGGAAGGAAGCTTTCTTT. The variable domain in full, completed from reference TRBV30 and TRBJ1-1, reads SQTIHQWPATLVQPVGSPLSLECTVEGTSNPNLYWYRQAAGRGLQLLFYSVGIGQISSEVPQNLSASRPQDRQFILSSKKLLLSDSGFYLCAWSGKEAFFGQGTRLTVV.

This clone was counted once. The V and J genes are TRBV7-9 and TRBJ2-7; 7 bases are a match to TRBD1. The CDR3 contains 14 residues. With V trimmed by 5 bases and J by 2 bases, 6 bases remained unmatched. Germline V gives CDR1 SEHNR, CDR2 FQNEAQ (reference sequence). Written as DNA, the CDR3 is TGTGCCAGCAGCGTGTCGGGACAGACCTACGAGCAGTACTTC. The encoded protein is CASSVSGQTYEQYF. Based on the CDR3 plus reference TRBV7-9 and TRBJ2-7, the full variable domain is DTGVSQNPRHKITKRGQNVTFRCDPISEHNRLYWYRQTLGQGPEFLTYFQNEAQLEKSRLLSDRFSAERPKGSFSTLEIQRTEQGDSAMYLCASSVSGQTYEQYFGPGTRLTVT.

This CDR3 is CASRRRQGWYGYTF. CDR3 nucleotide sequence: TGTGCCAGCAGGCGAAGACAGGGTTGGTATGGCTACACCTTC. V usage is TRBV6-1 and J usage is TRBJ1-2, with TRBD1 identical over 7 bases. The CDR3 has 14 residues. Germline CDR1 is MNHNS and CDR2 is SASEGT. V lost 6 bases to trimming and J lost 5 bases; unmatched junction nucleotides: 9.

The chain employs TRBV2 and TRBJ2-5; 10 nucleotides align to TRBD2. V was clipped by 7 bases and J by 3 bases; unmatched bases: 5. In germline, CDR1 is SNHLY, CDR2 FYNNEI. CDR3 size: 14 residues. The CDR3 region has the DNA TGTGCCAGCATAGCGGGGGGTCCTAAAGAGACCCAGTACTTC. This translates into CASIAGGPKETQYF.